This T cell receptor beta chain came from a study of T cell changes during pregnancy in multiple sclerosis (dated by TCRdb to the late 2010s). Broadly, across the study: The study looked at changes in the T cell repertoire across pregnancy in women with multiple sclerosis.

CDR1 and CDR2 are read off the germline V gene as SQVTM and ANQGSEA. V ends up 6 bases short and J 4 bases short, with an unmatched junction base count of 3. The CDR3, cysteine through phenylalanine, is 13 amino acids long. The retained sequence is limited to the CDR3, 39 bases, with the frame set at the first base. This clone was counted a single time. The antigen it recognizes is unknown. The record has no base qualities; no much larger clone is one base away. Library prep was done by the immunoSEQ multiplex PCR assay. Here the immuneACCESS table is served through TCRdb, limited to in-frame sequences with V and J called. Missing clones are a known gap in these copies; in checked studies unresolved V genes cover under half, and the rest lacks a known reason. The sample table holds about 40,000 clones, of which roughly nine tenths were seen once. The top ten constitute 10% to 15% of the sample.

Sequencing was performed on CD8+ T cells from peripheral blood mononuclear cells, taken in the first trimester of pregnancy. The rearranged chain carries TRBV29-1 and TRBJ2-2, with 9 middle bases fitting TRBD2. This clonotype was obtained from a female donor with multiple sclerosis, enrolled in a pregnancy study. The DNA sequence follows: TGCAGCGTCGCTAGCGGGGTCACCGGGGAGCTGTTTTTT. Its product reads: CSVASGVTGELFF.